This TCR beta chain is drawn from a study of T cells in Graves' hyperthyroidism and ophthalmopathy. TCR beta CDR3 regions were amplified from RNA. The HTBI set primed first-round TCR CDR3 RT-PCR. MiXCR, applied by TCRdb to the multiplex PCR reads, yields one record per CDR3 protein. The table records 700,000 or so distinct CDR3 sequences, about 16% of them present only once. Trimming left V 2 bases short and J 5 bases short, with 12 bases between. Germline CDR1 is SGHTA and CDR2 is FQGTGA. This CDR3 is 14 amino acids long. This clonotype has a count of ten or more. The TCR was taken from a man between 18 and 35 years old with Graves' hyperthyroidism. The specimen was blood. The J gene is TRBJ2-5, the V gene TRBV7-3; possibly TRBD1 for D (6 bases). CDR3 in DNA: TGTGCCAGCAGCTTACGACTTCAGGGGGAGACCCAGTACTTC. Amino acids: CASSLRLQGETQYF. The full variable domain, rest sourced from reference TRBV7-3 and TRBJ2-5, is GAGVSQTPSNKVTEKGKYVELRCDPISGHTALYWYRQSLGQGPEFLIYFQGTGAADDSGLPNDRFFAVRPEGSVSTLKIQRTERGDSAVYLCASSLRLQGETQYFGPGTRLLVL.